This TCR beta chain was obtained from a study of T cell responses to AZD1222 COVID-19 vaccine. The table came from immunoSEQ multiplex PCR; TCRdb's copy has only in-frame clones and leaves some out. The sample lists over 75,000 clones, around 90% seen once, with under 4% in the top ten. Germline V gene data show CDR1 as MGHRA and CDR2 as YSYEKL. This CDR3 region has 15 residues. The junction had 5 bases not matched to a gene; V was cut back by 6 bases and J by 1 base. The chain links TRBV4-1 to TRBJ2-2, with 7 bases that match TRBD1. The material sequenced was peripheral blood, taken on day 0 of AZD1222 vaccination. The TCR originated in an adult in good health. The chain's CDR3 is CASRTGTENTGELFF. The CDR3 region has the DNA TGCGCCAGCAGAACCGGGACAGAGAACACCGGGGAGCTGTTTTTT.